One sample yielded the 27 T cell receptor beta chains listed below, sequenced in a study of blood T cells in healthy people across ages. Alongside a J-beta primer mix, a sample-barcoded 5' primer served in a second PCR lasting roughly 6 to 12 cycles. TCRdb independently ran MiXCR on the 5' RACE reads; one entry per CDR3 protein. The sample consists of 950,000 to 1,200,000 distinct CDR3 sequences, roughly two fifths of them appearing once. The sequencing sample was made of blood. The receptors come from a man between 18 and 35 years old in good health.

The J gene is TRBJ1-5, the V gene TRBV2; D is uncertain. Germline V gene data show CDR1 as SNHLY and CDR2 as FYNNEI. The CDR3 is 14 amino acids. Trimming left V 2 bases short and J 0 bases short, with 5 bases between. CDR3: CASSEQLSNQPQHF. CDR3 sequence (DNA): TGTGCCAGCAGTGAACAGCTTAGCAATCAGCCCCAGCATTTT.

J is TRBJ2-2 and V is TRBV7-2, with D hard to call. Germline V CDR1 and CDR2: SGHTA, FQGNSA. V was clipped by 3 bases and J by 6 bases, with 8 bases between them. This CDR3 spans 13 amino acids. The CDR3: CASSLEISGELFF. DNA of the CDR3: TGTGCCAGCAGCTTGGAGATTTCCGGGGAGCTGTTTTTT.

The V and J genes are TRBV12-3 or TRBV12-4 and TRBJ1-2, with 7 bases lining up with TRBD1. This CDR3 region has 14 residues. The junction had 9 bases not matched to a gene; V was cut back by 6 bases and J by 5 bases. The CDR3 spells CASRLGGQPYGYTF. The CDR3 DNA is TGTGCCAGCAGACTAGGGGGACAGCCATATGGCTACACCTTC.

This chain uses TRBV7-9 with TRBJ1-4; unclear D gene. Between the trimmed V and J ends, which lost 1 base and 5 bases, there was a span of 11 bases. The length of the CDR3 is 15 residues. Germline CDR1 SEHNR, CDR2 FQNEAQ (reference sequence). The CDR3 loop reads CASSLEGYPNEKLFF. The CDR3 bases are TGTGCCAGCAGCTTAGAAGGTTATCCAAATGAAAAACTGTTTTTT.

This clonotype occurred a few times. The chain joins TRBV10-3 to TRBJ2-5, with 10 bases aligning to TRBD1. Unmatched junction bases numbered 8, after V lost 6 bases and J lost 1 base. Per the germline V gene, CDR1 is ENHRY and CDR2 is SYGVKD. The CDR3 runs 16 residues. The CDR3 nucleotides are TGTGCCATCAGCGGGGGACAGGGGAACATCCAAGAGACCCAGTACTTC. Amino acids: CAISGGQGNIQETQYF.

In its sample, this clonotype was seen many times. V is TRBV2 and J is TRBJ1-5; no reliable D call. The CDR3 runs to 13 residues. In germline, CDR1 is SNHLY, CDR2 FYNNEI. With 7 bases removed from V and 2 bases from J, the gap between germline ends came to 9 bases. DNA of the CDR3: TGTGCCAGCACTCGGACGGGCAATCAGCCCCAGCATTTT. Translating it yields CASTRTGNQPQHF.

This clonotype was detected a few times. This chain links TRBV4-2 with TRBJ2-7; 9 nucleotides agree with TRBD2. Trimming took 3 bases from V and 0 from J; bases not matched to a gene: 6. CDR1 and CDR2 from the germline V gene are LGHNA and YNFKEQ. This CDR3 is built from 16 residues. The CDR3 DNA reads TGTGCCAGCAGCCAGCCTAGCGGGATAAGCTCCTACGAGCAGTACTTC. It yields the protein CASSQPSGISSYEQYF.

The chain couples TRBV27 to TRBJ1-2; a possible D gene is TRBD1 (5 bases). The CDR3 contains 13 residues. V lost 0 bases, J lost 8 bases, and 10 bases lay in between. In germline, CDR1 is MNHEY, CDR2 SMNVEV (reference sequence). The CDR3 reads CASSLSQGSGYTF. The CDR3, as DNA: TGTGCCAGCAGTTTATCGCAGGGTAGCGGCTACACCTTC.

V is TRBV5-5 and J is TRBJ2-7; 9 bases agree with TRBD2. Looked up from germline, CDR1 is SGHKS and CDR2 is YYEKEE (reference sequence). This CDR3 has 16 amino acids. The ends lost 4 bases at V and 1 base at J; junction bases unmatched: 9. The CDR3 region has the DNA TGTGCCAGCAGCGCGGGAGGGGACCTATCTTCCTACGAGCAGTACTTC. It is translated as CASSAGGDLSSYEQYF.

This clonotype turned up a few times. The J gene is TRBJ2-1, the V gene TRBV27; tentatively, D is TRBD1 (5 bases). CDR1 and CDR2 (germline): MNHEY, SMNVEV (reference sequence). V gave up 0 bases and J gave up 4 bases, with 13 bases separating them. The length of the CDR3 is 16 residues. The CDR3 is CASSLSFGATYNEQFF. The CDR3 DNA reads TGTGCCAGCAGTTTATCGTTTGGGGCCACGTACAATGAGCAGTTCTTC.

V and J are TRBV12-3 or TRBV12-4 and TRBJ1-1, with D perhaps matching TRBD1 (5 bases). The CDR3 is 13 residues long. Trimming pared 6 bases from V and 5 bases from J, leaving 13 bases between. CDR3 region: CASSPGWSTEAFF. The CDR3 DNA follows: TGTGCCAGCAGCCCAGGGTGGTCAACTGAAGCTTTCTTT.

The chain carries TRBV6-6 and TRBJ2-1; TRBD1 or TRBD2 may be the D gene (6 bases each). Trimming shortened V by 7 bases and J by 5 bases, and 15 bases separated the two germline ends. The CDR3 extends over 14 amino acids. Germline CDR1 is MNHNY and CDR2 is SVGAGI (reference sequence). Written as DNA, the CDR3 is TGTGCCAGCAAGACGGGACGGGGGCACAATGAGCAGTTCTTC. It encodes CASKTGRGHNEQFF.

This clonotype occurred a few times. This sequence joins TRBV20-1 and TRBJ2-5, with D perhaps matching TRBD1 (6 bases). The CDR3 spans 15 residues. Germline V gene data show CDR1 as DFQATT and CDR2 as SNEGSKA (reference sequence). V was clipped by 1 base and J by 6 bases, with 18 bases between them. The CDR3: CSARVIGQGLKTQYF. The DNA for the CDR3 is TGCAGTGCTAGAGTGATTGGGCAGGGGCTAAAGACCCAGTACTTC.

With respect to this clonotype: A read error may explain this, as a much larger clone is one base away. V usage is TRBV4-1 and J usage is TRBJ1-2; 7 bases match TRBD1. This CDR3 spans 15 amino acids. Germline CDR1 reads MGHRA; CDR2 reads YSYEKL. The CDR3 reads CASSQDFDRDLGYAF. The CDR3, as DNA: TGCGCCAGCAGCCAAGACTTTGACAGGGACCTCGGCTACGCCTTC.

In its sample, this clonotype was seen a few times. The DNA of the CDR3 is TGTGCCAGCAGGCACCAGGGGAATCTCGATAATGAAAAACTGTTTTTT. Translated, it gives CASRHQGNLDNEKLFF. The rearrangement joins TRBV4-2 to TRBJ1-4; D perhaps matches TRBD1 (6 bases). V lost 6 bases to trimming and J lost 4 bases, with 18 bases between them. The CDR3 spans 16 residues. Per germline, CDR1 LGHNA and CDR2 YNFKEQ.

The rearrangement joins TRBV6-5 to TRBJ2-3; the D is unclear. This CDR3 contains 13 residues. Germline CDR1 is MNHEY and CDR2 is SVGAGI. The CDR3 DNA reads TGTGTCCGCCGGCCGCTGAGCACAGATACGCAGTATTTT. Amino acid sequence: CVRRPLSTDTQYF.

In this sample, this clonotype turned up many times. This sequence joins TRBV27 and TRBJ2-7; D is ambiguous. CDR1 MNHEY and CDR2 SMNVEV come from the germline V gene (reference sequence). This CDR3 is built from 12 residues. V was cut by 7 bases and J by 1 base, with 8 bases left in between. The CDR3 DNA is TGTGCCAGCATATCCAGTTCCTACGAGCAGTACTTC. This translates into CASISSSYEQYF.

The table lists this clonotype with a few counts. This sequence joins TRBV9 and TRBJ1-2; 8 nucleotides match TRBD1. Per the germline V gene, CDR1 is SGDLS and CDR2 is YYNGEE. Losses at the gene ends were 6 bases for V and 2 bases for J; bases not matched to a gene: 15. The CDR3 consists of 17 residues. In nucleotides, the CDR3 is TGTGCCAGCACCGTGGGCCCCAGACAGGGGCCGAACTATGGCTACACCTTC. This translates into CASTVGPRQGPNYGYTF.

This sequence joins TRBV12-3 or TRBV12-4 and TRBJ1-2; D perhaps matches TRBD1 (5 bases). This CDR3 spans 16 amino acids. Trimming shortened V by 0 bases and J by 5 bases, and 16 bases separated the two germline ends. The CDR3 DNA reads as TGTGCCAGCAGTTTAGCGCTTGATGGGGGATCTTATGGCTACACCTTC. Encoded protein: CASSLALDGGSYGYTF.

This clonotype has only a few counts. The rearrangement links TRBV6-5 to TRBJ1-5; no clear D. Germline V gene sequence: CDR1 MNHEY, CDR2 SVGAGI. The CDR3 contains 13 residues. Trimming left V 0 bases short and J 8 bases short, with 8 bases between. As DNA, the CDR3 is TGTGCCAGCAGTTACTCGGTGGAGGAGCCCCAGCATTTT. Its translation is CASSYSVEEPQHF.

This clonotype showed up just a few times. This chain uses TRBV3-1 with TRBJ1-1; 9 positions agree with TRBD1. CDR1 is LGHDT and CDR2 is YNNKEL in the germline V gene (reference sequence). The CDR3 sequence is 17 residues long. The junction had 10 bases not matched to a gene; V was cut back by 0 bases and J by 5 bases. The CDR3 sequence is CASSQDLWGTGRTEAFF. For the CDR3, the DNA is TGTGCCAGCAGCCAAGATCTATGGGGGACAGGGAGGACTGAAGCTTTCTTT.

About this clonotype: At one end the junction does not follow the germline gene, possibly because of a read error. The CDR3 DNA reads TGTGCCAGCCCACCAGTTGGTCGCGAGAGCACAGATACGCAGTATTTT. The encoded protein is CASPPVGRESTDTQYF. The chain couples TRBV18 to TRBJ2-3; D gene unclear. Germline assignment: CDR1 KGHSH and CDR2 LQKENI. This CDR3 has 16 amino acids.

V and J are TRBV12-3 or TRBV12-4 and TRBJ2-3; D unclear. The CDR3 has 15 amino acids. Trimming took off 3 bases at V and 0 bases at J, with 10 bases between the two ends. The CDR3 region is CASSFTVPSTDTQYF. The CDR3 DNA reads as TGTGCCAGCAGTTTTACGGTTCCTAGCACAGATACGCAGTATTTT.

This sequence joins TRBV4-3 and TRBJ1-4, with 7 bases matching TRBD1. The CDR3 sequence is 14 residues long. V lost 4 bases and J lost 7; bases outside the gene matches: 6. CDR1 LGHNA and CDR2 YSLEER come from the germline V gene. CDR3 sequence reads: CASSRDSASEKLFF. CDR3 bases: TGCGCCAGCAGCCGGGACAGTGCCTCTGAAAAACTGTTTTTT.

The chain links TRBV19 to TRBJ2-1, with unresolved D. The J call is uncertain, as TRBJ2-7 better fits the DNA end. There are 15 residues in the CDR3. Per germline, CDR1 LNHDA and CDR2 SQIVND (reference sequence). CDR3 sequence (DNA): TGTGCCAGTATTGAGAGCACCGCGAAAGACAATGAGCAGTACTTC. It is translated as CASIESTAKDNEQYF.

This clonotype was found a few times. V usage is TRBV4-2 and J usage is TRBJ2-1; perhaps D is TRBD1 or TRBD2 (5 bases each). The CDR3 loop spans 14 amino acids. Trimming shortened V by 3 bases and J by 5 bases, and 11 bases separated the two germline ends. Germline CDR1 is LGHNA and CDR2 is YNFKEQ. The CDR3 sequence: CASSQSGDDNEQFF. CDR3 bases: TGTGCCAGCAGCCAGAGTGGGGACGACAATGAGCAGTTCTTC.

The rearrangement links TRBV4-3 to TRBJ2-7; 10 bases match TRBD1. CDR3 length equals 16 residues. Per the germline V gene, CDR1 is LGHNA and CDR2 is YSLEER. V gave up 0 bases and J gave up 5 bases; unmatched junction bases: 7. CDR3 sequence: CASSQDTGQGSNEQYF. The CDR3 nucleotides read TGCGCCAGCAGCCAAGATACGGGACAGGGGTCGAACGAGCAGTACTTC.